This TCR beta chain emerged from a study of cytomegalovirus exposure and HLA in healthy donors. With 60 Vbeta and 13 Jbeta primers, the PCR was carried out. Assay used: immunoSEQ multiplex PCR; TCRdb lists only in-frame clones, some missing. The sample consists of some 190,000 clones, roughly 80% of them appearing once. The junction had 8 bases not matched to a gene; V was cut back by 5 bases and J by 3 bases. The CDR3 length is 16 residues. Germline V gene sequence: CDR1 LGHNT, CDR2 FRNRAP. The origin of this receptor is a girl between 10 and 17 years old in good health and CMV-seropositive. Sequencing was done on a sample of PBMCs. The chain combines TRBV12-5 with TRBJ2-5, with TRBD2 identical over 11 bases. As DNA, the CDR3 is TGTGCTAGTGGTCAACCGGGACTAGCGGCAAAAGAGACCCAGTACTTC. Translating it yields CASGQPGLAAKETQYF.